Sequencing of this T cell receptor (beta chain) was carried out in a study of cytomegalovirus exposure and HLA in healthy donors. Study at large: Both the roughly 120 validation repertoires and the roughly 620 first-cohort repertoires used the same platform, as reported by a later analysis.

V was trimmed by 2 bases and J by 0 bases, leaving 14 bases between them. Germline V gene sequence: CDR1 KGHSH, CDR2 LQKENI. The CDR3 totals 17 residues. Notes on this clone: No antigen is known for it.

TCRdb's table, derived via immunoSEQ multiplex PCR, lists solely in-frame clones and lacks some. The table includes more than 300,000 clones, roughly 90% detected once. The donors were part of the validation cohort of 120 subjects. That cohort was separate from the first cohort, which comprised roughly 670 subjects. Regarding the study as a whole: Cytomegalovirus status was reportedly diagnosed by the classifier with high sensitivity and specificity. Many donors shared some public TCRs, even though most TCR sequences were rare.

Sample: PBMCs. The chain carries TRBV18 and TRBJ1-5; D is unresolved. The sequence came from a woman aged 18-29 years in good health and CMV-seronegative. CDR3 DNA sequence: TGTGCCAGCTCACCAAAGGAGGCAGACTATAGCAATCAGCCCCAGCATTTT. Its translation: CASSPKEADYSNQPQHF.